Sequencing of this T cell receptor delta chain was carried out in a study of gamma-delta T cells after stem cell transplantation. This clone was found once. A far larger clone is only one base removed, so a read error is likely. TCRdb redid clone calling on the RT-PCR reads using CATT. Among roughly 200 delta-chain clones, 35% to 60% were seen once, and the ten largest hold around 50%. The germline V gene has CDR1 GEAIGNYY and CDR2 EKD. This CDR3 region has 19 residues. Sequencing was done on a sample of gamma-delta T cells. This receptor was identified in a human donor. It is not recorded whose cells these are; they may come from a transplant donor. The V and J genes are TRDV2 and TRDJ3, with D possibly TRDD3 on 5 matching bases. The CDR3 region has the DNA TGTGCCTGTGACACCGTACTGGCCCCGAGCTCCTGGAACACCCGACAGATGTTTTTC. It specifies CACDTVLAPSSWNTRQMFF.